This T cell receptor beta chain was sequenced in a study of monozygotic twins with inflammatory bowel disease. Notes on the study in general: The sharing of clonotypes with others was lower in IBD patients than in healthy twins, especially with disease activity. The authors could not tell different T cell subtypes apart.

To note about this clonotype: The target antigen is unknown.

Samples each yielded cDNA through eight separate reactions. TCRdb reprocessed the 5' RACE reads and keeps a single row for each CDR3 protein, giving no DNA. The ten most abundant clones cover around 1.5% of a sample with 200,000 to 250,000 distinct CDR3 sequences. The CDR3 length is 13 residues. Germline CDR1 is MNHNY and CDR2 is SVGAGI (reference sequence). The gene calls are TRBV6-6 and TRBJ1-1; without DNA, the TCRdb call of TRBD1 cannot be checked. This TCR was sampled from a human donor with ulcerative colitis or Crohn's disease, or a healthy co-twin of an affected twin (not recorded which). Input material: blood. CDR3 sequence reads: CASGGGWETEAFF.